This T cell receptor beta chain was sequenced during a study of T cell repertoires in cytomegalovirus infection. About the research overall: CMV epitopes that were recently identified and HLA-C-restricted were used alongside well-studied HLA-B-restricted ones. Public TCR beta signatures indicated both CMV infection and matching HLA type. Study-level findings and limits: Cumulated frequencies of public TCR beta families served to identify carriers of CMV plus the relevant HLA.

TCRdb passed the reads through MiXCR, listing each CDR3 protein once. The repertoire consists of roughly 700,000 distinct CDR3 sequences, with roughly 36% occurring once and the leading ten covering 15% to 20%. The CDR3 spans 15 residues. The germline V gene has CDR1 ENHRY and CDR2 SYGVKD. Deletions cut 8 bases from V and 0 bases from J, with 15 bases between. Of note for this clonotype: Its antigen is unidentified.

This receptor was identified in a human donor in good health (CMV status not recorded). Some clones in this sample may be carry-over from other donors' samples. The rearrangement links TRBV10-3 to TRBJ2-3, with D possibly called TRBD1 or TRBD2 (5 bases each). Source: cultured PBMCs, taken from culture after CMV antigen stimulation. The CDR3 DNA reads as TGTGCCATCCGGGACCGGGCTACCAGCACAGATACGCAGTATTTT. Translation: CAIRDRATSTDTQYF.